This T cell receptor (beta chain) was recorded in a study of T cell responses to AZD1222 COVID-19 vaccine. Profiled with immunoSEQ multiplex PCR; TCRdb holds only in-frame clones, not every one. This table has over 30,000 clones, over 75% appearing once. This CDR3 comprises 17 residues. Germline V gene sequence: CDR1 SGHRS, CDR2 YFSETQ. V trimming: 2 bases; J trimming: 5 bases; junction bases outside the gene matches: 8. The TCR was taken from an adult who received the MenACWY meningococcal vaccine as a control. This chain links TRBV5-1 with TRBJ2-7; 15 positions agree with TRBD2. The sample here was peripheral blood, taken 28 days after the second dose of the MenACWY control vaccine. CDR3 nucleotide sequence: TGCGCCAGCAGCTTAGGACTAGCGGGAGGGCCGGGGGACGAGCAGTACTTC. It codes for CASSLGLAGGPGDEQYF.